This T cell receptor beta chain is drawn from a study of cytomegalovirus exposure and HLA in healthy donors. Notes on the study in general: Presence/absence analysis assumed near-uniform sequencing depth across donors.

With respect to this clone: Antigen unknown.

Primers: 60 Vbeta forward and 13 Jbeta reverse. Repertoires were generated with immunoSEQ multiplex PCR, while TCRdb's copy carries only in-frame clones and drops some. Of more than 100,000 clones detected, 80% appear once; the ten largest clones hold 1%. CDR1 and CDR2 from the germline V gene are MNHEY and SMNVEV (reference sequence). Trimming cost V 0 bases and J 8 bases; bases outside gene matches: 0. The CDR3 is 13 amino acids. The TCR comes from a man aged 40-49 years in good health and CMV-seronegative. The V and J genes are TRBV27 and TRBJ1-1; 10 nucleotides align to TRBD1. Sequenced: PBMCs. The CDR3, as DNA: TGTGCCAGCAGTTTATCGGGACAGGGGGAAGCTTTCTTT. Translation: CASSLSGQGEAFF.